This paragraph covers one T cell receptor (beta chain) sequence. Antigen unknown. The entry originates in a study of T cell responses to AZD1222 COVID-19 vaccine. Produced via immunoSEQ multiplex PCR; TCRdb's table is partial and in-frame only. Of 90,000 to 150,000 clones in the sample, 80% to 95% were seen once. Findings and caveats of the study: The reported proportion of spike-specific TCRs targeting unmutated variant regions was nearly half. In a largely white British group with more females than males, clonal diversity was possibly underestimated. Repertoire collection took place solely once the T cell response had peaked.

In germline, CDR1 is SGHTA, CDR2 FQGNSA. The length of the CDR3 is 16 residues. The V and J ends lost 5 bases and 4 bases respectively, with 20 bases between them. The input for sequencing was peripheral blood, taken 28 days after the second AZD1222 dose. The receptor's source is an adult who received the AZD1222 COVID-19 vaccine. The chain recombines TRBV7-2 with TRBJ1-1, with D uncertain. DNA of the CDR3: TGTGCCAGCAGCCTATCCACATCAGCCTCCGGCACTGAAGCTTTCTTT. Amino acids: CASSLSTSASGTEAFF.